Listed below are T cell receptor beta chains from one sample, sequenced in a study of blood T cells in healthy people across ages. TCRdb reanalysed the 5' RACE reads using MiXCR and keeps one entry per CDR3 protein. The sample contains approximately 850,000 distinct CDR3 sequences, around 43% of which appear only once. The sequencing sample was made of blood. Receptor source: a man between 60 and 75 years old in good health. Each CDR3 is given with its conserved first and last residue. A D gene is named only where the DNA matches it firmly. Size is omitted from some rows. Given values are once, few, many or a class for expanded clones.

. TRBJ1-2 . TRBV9 CASSPQQNIPHYGYTF TGTGCCAGCAGCCCCCAACAGAATATCCCTCATTATGGCTACACCTTC
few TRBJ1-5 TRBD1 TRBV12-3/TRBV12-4 CASSPWDSDSNQPQHF TGTGCCAGCAGTCCGTGGGACAGCGATAGCAATCAGCCCCAGCATTTT
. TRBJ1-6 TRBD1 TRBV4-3 CASSPTGESVVSSPLHF TGCGCCAGCAGCCCAACAGGGGAGTCAGTGGTTAGTTCACCCCTCCACTTT
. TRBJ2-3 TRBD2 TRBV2 CASSFWRLAGTTDTQYF TGTGCCAGCAGCTTTTGGAGGCTAGCGGGGACCACAGATACGCAGTATTTT
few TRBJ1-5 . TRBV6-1 CASSNPRGGWGQPQHF TGTGCCAGCAGCAACCCGAGGGGGGGCTGGGGTCAGCCCCAGCATTTT
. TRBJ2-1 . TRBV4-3 CASSHALSPADSTYNEQFF TGCGCCAGCAGCCATGCTTTATCCCCAGCGGATTCGACCTACAATGAGCAGTTCTTC
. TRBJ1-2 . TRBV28 CASSQDVYTF TGTGCCAGCAGCCAGGACGTCTACACCTTC
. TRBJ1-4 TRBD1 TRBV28 CASSLPGQGNEKLFF TGTGCCAGCAGTTTACCGGGACAGGGGAATGAAAAACTGTTTTTT
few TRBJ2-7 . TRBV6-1 CASSEARTARYEQYF TGTGCCAGCAGTGAAGCGCGGACAGCGCGATACGAGCAGTACTTC
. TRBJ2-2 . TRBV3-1 CASSSGGHTGELFF TGTGCCAGCAGCAGTGGAGGCCACACCGGGGAGCTGTTTTTT
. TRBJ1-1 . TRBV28 CASSFLVAGPEAFF TGTGCCAGCAGTTTCCTCGTAGCGGGGCCTGAAGCTTTCTTT
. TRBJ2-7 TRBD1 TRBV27 CASSRGQGAFYEQYF TGTGCCAGCAGTCGCGGACAGGGGGCTTTCTACGAGCAGTACTTC
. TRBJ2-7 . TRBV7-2 CASSWGRGGLYEQYF TGTGCCAGCAGCTGGGGGAGGGGGGGGTTATATGAGCAGTACTTC
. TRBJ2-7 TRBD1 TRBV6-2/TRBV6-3 CASRNTGGSYNEQYF TGTGCCAGCAGGAATACAGGGGGCTCCTACAATGAGCAGTACTTC
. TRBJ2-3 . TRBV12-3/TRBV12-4 CASSPTGATDTQYF TGTGCCAGCAGTCCAACGGGGGCCACAGATACGCAGTATTTT
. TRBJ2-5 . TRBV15 CATSKEGPGEQYF TGTGCCACCAGCAAGGAGGGACCAGGAGAGCAGTACTTC
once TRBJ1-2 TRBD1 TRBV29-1 CSVGQGVDYGYTF TGCAGCGTTGGACAGGGGGTCGACTATGGCTACACCTTC
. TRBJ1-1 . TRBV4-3 CASSLGVAPNTEAFF TGCGCCAGCAGCCTTGGGGTAGCCCCGAACACTGAAGCTTTCTTT
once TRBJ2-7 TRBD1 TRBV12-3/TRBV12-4 CASETGSGLNEQYF TGTGCCAGCGAGACAGGGAGCGGCCTCAATGAGCAGTACTTC
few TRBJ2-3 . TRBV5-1 CASSPDVQGSDTQYF TGCGCCAGCAGCCCGGATGTCCAGGGCTCAGATACGCAGTATTTT
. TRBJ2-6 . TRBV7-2 CASSPVRTGANVLTF TGTGCCAGCAGCCCCGTGCGGACCGGGGCCAACGTCCTGACTTTC
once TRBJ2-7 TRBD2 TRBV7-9 CASSQAGRSYEQYF TGTGCCAGCAGCCAAGCGGGGAGGTCCTACGAGCAGTACTTC
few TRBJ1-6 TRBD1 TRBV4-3 CASSPDRGGNSPLHF TGCGCCAGCAGCCCAGACAGGGGCGGTAATTCACCCCTCCACTTT
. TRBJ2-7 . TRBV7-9 CASSLSEDSSYEQYF TGTGCCAGCAGCCTCTCCGAAGACAGCTCCTACGAGCAGTACTTC
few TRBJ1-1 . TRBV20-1 CSARGDGQLDVNTEAFF TGCAGTGCTAGAGGGGACGGGCAGTTGGACGTGAACACTGAAGCTTTCTTT
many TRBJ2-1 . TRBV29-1 CSVGGGSSYNEQFF TGCAGCGTCGGAGGGGGTAGCTCCTACAATGAGCAGTTCTTC
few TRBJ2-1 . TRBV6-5 CASGRQGKQFF TGTGCCAGCGGACGCCAGGGAAAGCAGTTCTTC
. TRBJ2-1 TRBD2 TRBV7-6 CASSLVYAGEYNEQFF TGTGCCAGCAGCTTAGTTTATGCGGGGGAGTACAATGAGCAGTTCTTC
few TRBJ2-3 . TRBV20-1 CSASGGLGDISTDTQYF TGCAGTGCTAGTGGGGGTCTGGGGGACATCAGCACAGATACGCAGTATTTT
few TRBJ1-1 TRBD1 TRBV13 CASSLEGQGGEAFF TGTGCCAGCAGCTTAGAAGGCCAGGGGGGTGAAGCTTTCTTT